The 8 T cell receptor beta chains listed next were all sequenced from one sample in a study of blood T cell repertoires in COVID-19. Some clones are missing from TCRdb's copy, which holds only in-frame ones; the method was immunoSEQ multiplex PCR. The sample carries 68,000 or so clones, around 84% recorded once. Sequenced sample: peripheral blood. The source of these receptors is a man aged 45-65 years with acute or convalescent COVID-19.

The gene calls are TRBV2 and TRBJ1-1; D gene unclear. Germline V gene sequence: CDR1 SNHLY, CDR2 FYNNEI. The CDR3 contains 13 residues. The V gene lost 4 bases and the J gene lost 1 base, with 7 bases spanning the gap. The CDR3 spells CASSVQKNTEAFF. The CDR3 DNA is TGTGCCAGCAGTGTACAGAAGAACACTGAAGCTTTCTTT.

The J gene is TRBJ2-5, the V gene TRBV3-1 (or the pseudogene TRBV3-2); TRBD2 aligns across 10 bases. J lost 4 bases, V lost 2 bases, and 10 bases had no gene match. The CDR3 sequence is 17 residues long. Germline values: CDR1 LGHDT, CDR2 YNNKEL (reference sequence). Here the CDR3 reads CASSQPYGLAGVETQYF. The CDR3 DNA follows: TGTGCCAGCAGCCAACCGTACGGGCTAGCGGGAGTAGAGACCCAGTACTTC.

The V gene is TRBV29-1, the J gene TRBJ1-4, with D maybe TRBD1 (5 bases). Trimming removed 5 bases at V and 5 bases at J, with 12 bases between. Per germline, CDR1 SQVTM and CDR2 ANQGSEA. The CDR3 has 13 amino acids. The CDR3 sequence is CSVIKDTNEKLFF. CDR3 nucleotides: TGCAGCGTTATAAAGGACACCAATGAAAAACTGTTTTTT. The full variable domain, with the rest looked up from reference TRBV29-1 and TRBJ1-4, is SAVISQKPSRDICQRGTSLTIQCQVDSQVTMMFWYRQQPGQSLTLIATANQGSEATYESGFVIDKFPISRPNLTFSTLTVSNMSPEDSSIYLCSVIKDTNEKLFFGSGTQLSVL.

The V gene is TRBV11-1, the J gene TRBJ2-7; the D gene is possibly TRBD1 (6 bases). Between the trimmed V and J ends, which lost 1 base and 4 bases, there was a span of 11 bases. The CDR3 covers 14 residues. Germline V CDR1 and CDR2: SGHAT, FQDESV (reference sequence). CDR3 amino acids: CASSLVSGTYEQYF. Here the CDR3 DNA reads TGTGCCAGCAGCTTAGTGTCAGGGACATACGAGCAGTACTTC.

J is TRBJ1-3 and V is TRBV27; D might be TRBD1 (5 bases). CDR3 length: 17 amino acids. Trimming pared 2 bases from V and 0 bases from J, leaving 14 bases between. Germline values: CDR1 MNHEY, CDR2 SMNVEV (reference sequence). CDR3 loop: CASSLRPAGYSGNTIYF. The CDR3 region has the DNA TGTGCCAGCAGTTTACGCCCGGCAGGGTACTCTGGAAACACCATATATTTT.

V is TRBV27 and J is TRBJ2-1, with 9 bases fitting TRBD2. V gave up 1 base and J gave up 7 bases; unmatched junction bases: 14. The CDR3 spans 18 residues. Germline V lookup: CDR1 MNHEY, CDR2 SMNVEV (reference sequence). CDR3 protein: CASSLWPRVAGDENEQFF. The CDR3 region has the DNA TGTGCCAGCAGTTTATGGCCCCGGGTAGCGGGGGACGAGAATGAGCAGTTCTTC.

A few counts support this clone. This chain joins TRBV6-5 and TRBJ1-6; weak D call: TRBD1 (5 bases). Per germline, CDR1 MNHEY and CDR2 SVGAGI. The V and J ends lost 4 bases and 7 bases respectively, with 14 bases between them. CDR3 length equals 15 residues. Here the CDR3 reads CASSFVHRQNSPLHF. For the CDR3, the DNA is TGTGCCAGCAGTTTCGTCCACAGGCAAAATTCACCCCTCCACTTT.

This chain joins TRBV24-1 and TRBJ1-1; tentative D call: TRBD1 (6 bases). Germline V CDR1 and CDR2: KGHDR, SFDVKD. Trimming cost V 3 bases and J 1 base, with 8 bases left between them. This CDR3 has 14 amino acids. The CDR3 is CATSDKQGNTEAFF. DNA of the CDR3: TGTGCCACCAGTGATAAACAGGGGAACACTGAAGCTTTCTTT.